This TCR beta chain was captured in a study of T cells in localized non-small cell lung cancer. Germline CDR1 and CDR2: SGHTA and FQGNSA. The V and J ends lost 1 base and 8 bases respectively, with 14 bases between them. The CDR3 covers 15 residues. Notes on this clone: No antigen is known for it.

Profiled with immunoSEQ multiplex PCR; TCRdb holds only in-frame clones, not every one. The data contain roughly 35,000 clones, around nine tenths of them singletons. Whole-study results and caveats: There was an association of higher blood T cell density with longer overall survival. T cell clonality was highest in uninvolved adjacent lung, above tumor. The study detected a median roughly 50 of the top 100 tumor clones in adjacent lung. Heterogeneity stays possible, as sequencing covered only one tumor region.

The clonotype comes from a woman aged 40-69 years with stage I lung adenocarcinoma. The chain links TRBV7-2 to TRBJ1-4, with a tentative D call TRBD1 (6 bases). This specimen consisted of peripheral blood, obtained before any cancer treatment. The CDR3 here is CASSLGPTQGEKLFF. CDR3 nucleotide sequence: TGTGCCAGCAGCTTAGGGCCTACCCAGGGGGAAAAACTGTTTTTT. Full variable domain (outside the CDR3, taken from reference TRBV7-2 and TRBJ1-4): GAGVSQSPSNKVTEKGKDVELRCDPISGHTALYWYRQSLGQGLEFLIYFQGNSAPDKSGLPSDRFSAERTGGSVSTLTIQRTQQEDSAVYLCASSLGPTQGEKLFFGSGTQLSVL.